Presented here are 17 T cell receptor beta chains from one specimen sequenced in a study of beta chain features in type 1 diabetes. The isolated RNA, all of it, was reverse transcribed, so expressed TCRB transcripts were what got sequenced. TCRdb's copy holds only in-frame clones and misses some; the assay was immunoSEQ multiplex PCR. This table holds about 42,000 clones, about half found once. The sample comprised stem cell memory CD4+ T cells from blood. Receptor source: a woman in her 30s in good health.

The gene calls are TRBV28 and TRBJ2-1, with 9 bases that match TRBD2. Germline-derived CDR1 and CDR2 are MDHEN and SYDVKM. The CDR3 loop spans 18 amino acids. V lost 1 base, J lost 7 bases, and 14 bases stayed unmatched. The CDR3 is CASSLFPRGGRAGNEQFF. CDR3 DNA sequence: TGTGCCAGCAGTTTATTCCCTCGGGGCGGGAGGGCCGGAAATGAGCAGTTCTTC.

The rearrangement joins TRBV5-1 to TRBJ2-2, with D possibly TRBD2 on 5 matching bases. CDR1 is SGHRS, CDR2 YFSETQ, per germline. This CDR3 has 15 residues. V dropped 2 bases and J dropped 5 bases, with 13 bases sitting between them. The CDR3 here is CASSLLGSVTGELFF. DNA for the CDR3: TGCGCCAGCAGCTTACTAGGGAGCGTTACCGGGGAGCTGTTTTTT.

This clone was detected a few times. The J gene is TRBJ2-6, the V gene TRBV29-1; TRBD1 matches at 11 bases. With 7 bases clipped from V and 0 bases from J, the junction kept 8 bases outside the gene matches. The CDR3 loop spans 17 amino acids. The germline V gene has CDR1 SQVTM and CDR2 ANQGSEA. In DNA, the CDR3 is TGCAGCGCCTTGGGAGGGACAGGGGGCTCTGGGGCCAACGTCCTGACTTTC. It yields the protein CSALGGTGGSGANVLTF.

The chain couples TRBV2 to TRBJ2-7, with 13 nucleotides matching TRBD2. Germline values: CDR1 SNHLY, CDR2 FYNNEI. This CDR3 spans 16 amino acids. Losses at the gene ends were 6 bases for V and 3 bases for J; bases not matched to a gene: 8. CDR3 in amino acids: CASSEPRTSGSYEQYF. The CDR3 region has the DNA TGTGCCAGCAGCGAGCCCCGGACTAGCGGGAGCTACGAGCAGTACTTC.

The V and J genes are TRBV5-1 and TRBJ2-1; 13 bases line up with TRBD2. Germline assignment: CDR1 SGHRS and CDR2 YFSETQ. CDR3 length: 16 residues. V shed 2 bases and J 5 bases; nucleotides not matched to a gene: 4. The chain's CDR3 is CASSLLLAGGDNEQFF. The CDR3 DNA follows: TGCGCCAGCAGCTTACTACTAGCGGGAGGGGACAATGAGCAGTTCTTC. The full variable domain, rest sourced from reference TRBV5-1 and TRBJ2-1, is KAGVTQTPRYLIKTRGQQVTLSCSPISGHRSVSWYQQTPGQGLQFLFEYFSETQRNKGNFPGRFSGRQFSNSRSEMNVSTLELGDSALYLCASSLLLAGGDNEQFFGPGTRLTVL.

The chain employs TRBV5-4 and TRBJ2-2; 8 bases fit TRBD2. The CDR3 is 15 residues long. The ends lost 5 bases at V and 2 bases at J; junction bases unmatched: 5. Germline CDR1 reads SGHNT; CDR2 reads YYREEE (reference sequence). CDR3 sequence (DNA): TGTGCCAGCAGAGTAGCGGGAAGAAACACCGGGGAGCTGTTTTTT. This sequence encodes CASRVAGRNTGELFF.

CDR3 in amino acids: CASSSLMTAPQHF. DNA of the CDR3: TGTGCCAGCAGCTCCCTAATGACAGCGCCCCAGCATTTT. The chain carries TRBV7-2 and TRBJ1-5; a possible D gene is TRBD1 (5 bases). CDR3 length: 13 residues. Per the germline V gene, CDR1 is SGHTA and CDR2 is FQGNSA. The V end lost 4 bases, the J end lost 9 bases, and 13 bases lay between the germline ends.

The DNA for the CDR3 is TGTGCCAGCAGCTTGGAAGGGGGGGGCAGAGAGACCCAGTACTTC. Protein sequence: CASSLEGGGRETQYF. V is TRBV5-4 and J is TRBJ2-5, with a tentative D call TRBD2 (7 bases). V was trimmed by 0 bases and J by 4 bases, leaving 13 bases between them. Germline CDR1 and CDR2: SGHNT and YYREEE (reference sequence). This CDR3 contains 15 residues.

The DNA for the CDR3 is TGTGCCAGCAGCCCCGGGGGGGAAGCCGGGACTTCCTATGGCTACACCTTC. It translates to CASSPGGEAGTSYGYTF. The chain joins TRBV7-2 to TRBJ1-2, with D maybe TRBD1 (5 bases). Germline V CDR1 and CDR2: SGHTA, FQGNSA. Trimming removed 5 bases at V and 4 bases at J, with 23 bases between. The CDR3 sequence is 17 residues long.

J is TRBJ2-1 and V is TRBV7-9; D is perhaps TRBD2 (6 bases). This CDR3 contains 18 residues. Trimming stripped 4 bases from V and 2 bases from J, with 21 bases between. Germline CDR1 SEHNR, CDR2 FQNEAQ (reference sequence). CDR3 in amino acids: CASSSQGDSGGTYNEQFF. The CDR3 coding sequence is TGTGCCAGCAGCTCACAAGGGGACTCTGGGGGTACCTACAATGAGCAGTTCTTC.

The rearrangement joins TRBV5-1 to TRBJ2-1; TRBD2 matches 10 bases. The ends lost 2 bases at V and 0 bases at J; junction bases unmatched: 2. This CDR3 has 16 amino acids. Germline V gene lookup returns CDR1 SGHRS and CDR2 YFSETQ. Here the CDR3 DNA reads TGCGCCAGCAGCTTACCTAGCGGGAGCTCCTACAATGAGCAGTTCTTC. The encoded protein is CASSLPSGSSYNEQFF.

The chain links TRBV30 to TRBJ1-2; 7 bases are a match to TRBD1. V was clipped by 2 bases and J by 4 bases; unmatched bases: 4. Germline loops: CDR1 GTSNPN, CDR2 SVGIG (reference sequence). The CDR3 totals 13 residues. In DNA form, the CDR3 reads TGTGCCTGGAGTCGAGACAGGGCCTATGGCTACACCTTC. It encodes CAWSRDRAYGYTF.

A remark on this clone: This same CDR3 is encoded by further DNA sequences in the sample. This sequence joins TRBV4-1 and TRBJ2-1, with 7 bases lining up with TRBD2. CDR3 length: 16 residues. The germline CDR1 and CDR2 sequences are MGHRA and YSYEKL. V trimming: 2 bases; J trimming: 6 bases; junction bases outside the gene matches: 10. The CDR3 region has the DNA TGCGCCAGCAGCCAACCCTTGGGCGGGAGATCCAATGAGCAGTTCTTC. It codes for CASSQPLGGRSNEQFF.

The chain uses TRBV5-1 and TRBJ1-1; D is unresolved. The CDR3 extends over 15 amino acids. The V gene's germline CDR1 is SGHRS and CDR2 YFSETQ. With 4 bases removed from V and 1 base from J, the gap between germline ends came to 14 bases. The chain's CDR3 is CASSPQLQRNTEAFF. CDR3 sequence (DNA): TGCGCCAGCAGCCCGCAGTTACAAAGGAACACTGAAGCTTTCTTT.

The chain carries TRBV29-1 and TRBJ1-1; 10 bases are shared with TRBD1. Germline CDR1 and CDR2: SQVTM and ANQGSEA. The CDR3 runs to 14 residues. Trimming cost V 4 bases and J 7 bases; bases outside gene matches: 9. CDR3 bases: TGCAGCGTTGTAAATCGACAGGGGGCGAATGAAGCTTTCTTT. It encodes CSVVNRQGANEAFF.

This chain connects TRBV10-3 to TRBJ2-1; 14 bases align to TRBD2. Germline loops: CDR1 ENHRY, CDR2 SYGVKD. V lost 4 bases and J lost 5; bases outside the gene matches: 4. The CDR3 covers 16 residues. The CDR3 nucleotides are TGTGCCATCAGTGGGGGACTAGCGGGAGCGAACAATGAGCAGTTCTTC. Amino acids: CAISGGLAGANNEQFF.

V usage is TRBV6-5 and J usage is TRBJ2-1; 10 bases fit TRBD2. The CDR3 totals 15 residues. The V gene end was trimmed by 5 bases and the J gene end by 4 bases; junction bases not matched to a gene: 5. Germline V gives CDR1 MNHEY, CDR2 SVGAGI. The CDR3 reads CASSPSGRGYNEQFF. The CDR3 region has the DNA TGTGCCAGCAGTCCGAGCGGGAGGGGTTACAATGAGCAGTTCTTC.